The 26 T cell receptor beta chains below were found in one sample sequenced in a study of cytomegalovirus exposure and HLA in healthy donors. The PCR had 60 Vbeta and 13 Jbeta primers. Measured with immunoSEQ multiplex PCR; TCRdb has only the in-frame clones, and not every one. The data contain tens of thousands of clones, more than 55% of them seen just once; the ten biggest clones take up about 2.3%. The sequenced sample consisted of PBMCs. These receptors came from a human donor in good health.

In regard to this clone: Other DNA variants within this sample encode the same CDR3. The chain joins TRBV18 to TRBJ2-7; D is possibly TRBD1 (6 bases). Germline-derived CDR1 and CDR2 are KGHSH and LQKENI. Trimming pared 3 bases from V and 2 bases from J, leaving 8 bases between. CDR3 length: 13 amino acids. DNA for the CDR3: TGTGCCAGCTCACCCACAGGGCCCTACGAGCAGTACTTC. Protein: CASSPTGPYEQYF.

A few counts support this clone. The J gene is TRBJ2-1, the V gene TRBV18, with 11 nucleotides matching TRBD2. The CDR3 length is 18 residues. Germline V CDR1 and CDR2: KGHSH, LQKENI. After removal of 0 bases from V and 2 bases from J, the junction contained 6 bases not matched to a gene. DNA of the CDR3: TGTGCCAGCTCACCACCGAGGGGGACTAGCGGTACCTACAATGAGCAGTTCTTC. Amino acids: CASSPPRGTSGTYNEQFF.

The chain joins TRBV9 to TRBJ1-3; D gene ambiguous. V was shortened by 3 bases and J by 0 bases, with 13 bases between the two germline ends. In germline, CDR1 is SGDLS, CDR2 YYNGEE. The CDR3 is 16 residues long. The CDR3, as DNA: TGTGCCAGCAGCGACCCGTACAGTTTCTCTGGAAACACCATATATTTT. This codes for CASSDPYSFSGNTIYF. The variable domain in full, completed from reference TRBV9 and TRBJ1-3, reads DSGVTQTPKHLITATGQRVTLRCSPRSGDLSVYWYQQSLDQGLQFLIQYYNGEERAKGNILERFSAQQFPDLHSELNLSSLELGDSALYFCASSDPYSFSGNTIYFGEGSWLTVV.

V usage is TRBV4-1 and J usage is TRBJ1-2; TRBD1 is a possible D gene (5 bases). Per germline, CDR1 MGHRA and CDR2 YSYEKL. The germline V and J ends were trimmed by 1 base and 8 bases, with 20 bases remaining between them. The CDR3 has 16 amino acids. The CDR3 sequence is CASSQGGAAGLLGYTF. The CDR3 bases are TGCGCCAGCAGCCAAGGCGGGGCAGCAGGGCTTTTAGGCTACACCTTC.

This chain joins TRBV11-3 and TRBJ1-1; D may be TRBD1 (6 bases). The CDR3 spans 12 residues. From germline, CDR1 is SGHNT and CDR2 YENEEA. V lost 1 base, J lost 8 bases, and 8 bases lay in between. CDR3 nucleotides: TGTGCCAGCAGCTTAGTAAGGGGGGAAGCTTTCTTT. This codes for CASSLVRGEAFF.

This sequence joins TRBV5-4 and TRBJ1-1; 8 bases are shared with TRBD1. From germline, CDR1 is SGHNT and CDR2 YYREEE (reference sequence). CDR3 length: 16 amino acids. J lost 3 bases, V lost 3 bases, and 10 bases had no gene match. The CDR3 DNA follows: TGTGCCAGCAGCTCGCCGACAGGGGCCCGCGACACTGAAGCTTTCTTT. Its translation: CASSSPTGARDTEAFF.

The chain couples TRBV7-3 to TRBJ2-7; 8 positions match TRBD1. CDR1 is SGHTA, CDR2 FQGTGA, per germline. V lost 4 bases to trimming and J lost 1 base; unmatched junction nucleotides: 3. This CDR3 comprises 14 residues. CDR3 loop: CASSSNRGSYEQYF. The CDR3 DNA sequence: TGTGCCAGCAGCTCCAACAGGGGGTCCTACGAGCAGTACTTC.

V gene TRBV6-5 combines with J gene TRBJ2-7; 8 bases map to TRBD1. V was pared by 3 bases and J by 5 bases, with 6 bases of the junction left unmatched. In germline, CDR1 is MNHEY, CDR2 SVGAGI. The CDR3 has 14 residues. This CDR3 is CASSYRDRGNEQYF. Here the CDR3 DNA reads TGTGCCAGCAGTTATAGAGACAGGGGTAACGAGCAGTACTTC.

This chain connects TRBV7-2 to TRBJ2-3; the D gene is possibly TRBD1 (5 bases). The V gene lost 1 base and the J gene lost 8 bases, with 16 bases spanning the gap. The germline gives CDR1 SGHTA, CDR2 FQGNSA. This CDR3 is built from 15 residues. The CDR3 coding sequence is TGTGCCAGCAGCTTAGGGTCAGGGTTTGCTGTTACGCAGTATTTT. It specifies CASSLGSGFAVTQYF.

The table lists this clone with a few counts. V and J are TRBV12-5 and TRBJ1-1, with a possible D match to TRBD1 (6 bases). From germline, CDR1 is LGHNT and CDR2 FRNRAP. This CDR3 region has 14 residues. The V end was cut by 2 bases, the J end by 11 bases, with 18 bases between. The CDR3 bases are TGTGCTAGTGGTTTGCCTTCAACCGCCAGGGGTGCTTTCTTT. Translating gives CASGLPSTARGAFF.

This clone was counted between two and nine times. The CDR3 reads CASSLGLSTGDTQYF. The CDR3 coding sequence is TGCGCCAGCAGCTTAGGACTCAGCACCGGAGATACGCAGTATTTT. This chain links TRBV5-1 with TRBJ2-3, with D tentatively TRBD2 (5 bases). Germline loops: CDR1 SGHRS, CDR2 YFSETQ. Trimming stripped 2 bases from V and 5 bases from J, with 15 bases between. This CDR3 is 15 amino acids long.

The chain carries TRBV5-1 and TRBJ1-1; TRBD1 matches at 11 bases. In germline, CDR1 is SGHRS, CDR2 YFSETQ. V dropped 4 bases and J dropped 1; count of bases not matched to a gene: 18. The CDR3 has 20 residues. The CDR3 sequence is CASSIETRGQGVRGNTEAFF. The CDR3 DNA is TGCGCCAGCAGCATAGAGACCAGGGGACAGGGGGTTAGGGGGAACACTGAAGCTTTCTTT.

The rearrangement links TRBV7-2 to TRBJ2-7; possibly TRBD2 for D (5 bases). CDR3 length equals 14 residues. Trimming cost V 2 bases and J 4 bases, with 12 bases left between them. Germline CDR1 reads SGHTA; CDR2 reads FQGNSA. Here the CDR3 DNA reads TGTGCCAGCAGCTTAACCGGCGGAGGTTACGAGCAGTACTTC. Its protein is CASSLTGGGYEQYF.

The gene calls are TRBV6-5 and TRBJ2-3; no reliable D call. Germline CDR1 MNHEY, CDR2 SVGAGI. V was shortened by 3 bases and J by 2 bases, with 12 bases between the two germline ends. The CDR3 covers 15 residues. The CDR3 protein is CASSYRVPSTDTQYF. CDR3 in DNA: TGTGCCAGCAGTTATCGAGTCCCTTCCACAGATACGCAGTATTTT.

The J gene is TRBJ2-7, the V gene TRBV5-6, with 10 bases fitting TRBD1. Losses at the gene ends were 4 bases for V and 6 bases for J; bases not matched to a gene: 10. Germline V CDR1 and CDR2: SGHDT, YYEEEE. The CDR3 sequence is 15 residues long. CDR3 amino acids: CASSLGQGRHREQYF. In DNA, the CDR3 is TGTGCCAGCAGCCTGGGACAGGGGCGACATCGCGAGCAGTACTTC.

The table lists this clone with a few counts. The chain recombines TRBV7-2 with TRBJ1-6, with unresolved D. V was pared by 5 bases and J by 7 bases, with 12 bases between. Germline CDR1 and CDR2: SGHTA and FQGNSA. The CDR3 loop spans 14 amino acids. CDR3: CASSLETSNSPLHF. The CDR3, as DNA: TGTGCCAGCAGCCTTGAGACAAGCAATTCACCCCTCCACTTT.

V and J are TRBV29-1 and TRBJ1-4; D call uncertain. Trimming stripped 6 bases from V and 7 bases from J, with 9 bases between. Germline-derived CDR1 and CDR2 are SQVTM and ANQGSEA. This CDR3 comprises 11 residues. This chain's CDR3 is CSVAGVEKLFF. CDR3 DNA: TGCAGCGTGGCCGGGGTTGAAAAACTGTTTTTT.

This sequence joins TRBV6-5 and TRBJ1-2; 8 bases align to TRBD1. In germline, CDR1 is MNHEY, CDR2 SVGAGI. This CDR3 has 12 amino acids. Trimming cost V 7 bases and J 8 bases; bases outside gene matches: 6. The DNA of the CDR3 is TGTGCCAGCAAGCTGCAGGGGGCCGGCTACACCTTC. This gives the protein CASKLQGAGYTF.

This sequence joins TRBV5-1 and TRBJ2-3, with D possibly matching TRBD2 (5 bases). This CDR3 has 17 amino acids. Germline-derived CDR1 and CDR2 are SGHRS and YFSETQ. V dropped 0 bases and J dropped 2 bases, with 16 bases sitting between them. The CDR3 DNA follows: TGCGCCAGCAGCTTGGGGTTCGGTGAGGGTTCCACAGATACGCAGTATTTT. Protein: CASSLGFGEGSTDTQYF.

The chain couples TRBV18 to TRBJ1-1; 7 bases align to TRBD1. The CDR3 sequence is 14 residues long. The V and J ends lost 2 bases and 7 bases, in that order; junction bases with no gene match: 7. Germline V lookup: CDR1 KGHSH, CDR2 LQKENI. The CDR3 DNA is TGTGCCAGCTCACCAGACATTTACAGGGGTGAAGCTTTCTTT. This sequence encodes CASSPDIYRGEAFF. The full variable domain, in which reference TRBV18 and TRBJ1-1 provide the parts outside the CDR3, is NAGVMQNPRHLVRRRGQEARLRCSPMKGHSHVYWYRQLPEEGLKFMVYLQKENIIDESGMPKERFSAEFPKEGPSILRIQQVVRGDSAAYFCASSPDIYRGEAFFGQGTRLTVV.

V is TRBV10-2 and J is TRBJ2-7, with D possibly being TRBD1 (6 bases). Germline V lookup: CDR1 WSHSY, CDR2 SAAADI. This CDR3 spans 15 amino acids. Between the trimmed V and J ends, which lost 0 bases and 1 base, there was a span of 10 bases. Here the CDR3 DNA reads TGCGCCAGCAGTGAGTCGATCCAGGGGTCCTACGAGCAGTACTTC. Protein sequence: CASSESIQGSYEQYF.

This clone was found a few times. This rearrangement joins TRBV7-3 to TRBJ1-1, with D possibly matching TRBD1 (6 bases). The CDR3 is 14 amino acids. Germline values: CDR1 SGHTA, CDR2 FQGTGA. Trimming shortened V by 4 bases and J by 2 bases, and 11 bases separated the two germline ends. The CDR3 region is CASSSGQSNTEAFF. The CDR3, as DNA: TGTGCCAGCAGCTCCGGACAGAGCAACACTGAAGCTTTCTTT.

The V call is TRBV5-6, the J call TRBJ1-4; D remains unclear. The V end lost 4 bases, the J end lost 0 bases, and 10 bases lay between the germline ends. The length of the CDR3 is 15 residues. Germline loops: CDR1 SGHDT, CDR2 YYEEEE. The CDR3 nucleotides read TGTGCCAGCAGCCCCGGGTTTGCAACTAATGAAAAACTGTTTTTT. Protein product: CASSPGFATNEKLFF. The whole variable domain, remainder taken from reference TRBV5-6 and TRBJ1-4, is DAGVTQSPTHLIKTRGQQVTLRCSPKSGHDTVSWYQQALGQGPQFIFQYYEEEERQRGNFPDRFSGHQFPNYSSELNVNALLLGDSALYLCASSPGFATNEKLFFGSGTQLSVL.

The CDR3 spells CASSSGTGINSPLHF. DNA of the CDR3: TGCGCCAGCAGCTCCGGGACAGGGATTAACTCACCCCTCCACTTT. The chain employs TRBV5-1 and TRBJ1-6, with 9 bases aligning to TRBD1. J was trimmed by 10 bases and V by 3 bases; bases with no gene match: 8. The CDR3 spans 15 residues. The germline V gene has CDR1 SGHRS and CDR2 YFSETQ.

This clone was detected a few times. The chain combines TRBV7-2 with TRBJ2-7, with 9 positions matching TRBD1. The ends lost 1 base at V and 2 bases at J; junction bases unmatched: 3. From germline, CDR1 is SGHTA and CDR2 FQGNSA. The CDR3 contains 15 residues. The CDR3 DNA sequence: TGTGCCAGCAGCTTAGGCAGGACAGGGGCCTACGAGCAGTACTTC. Amino acids: CASSLGRTGAYEQYF.

The gene calls are TRBV6-6 and TRBJ2-2; D is ambiguous. CDR1 and CDR2 (germline): MNHNY, SVGAGI (reference sequence). Trimming shortened V by 8 bases and J by 5 bases, and 9 bases separated the two germline ends. The CDR3 totals 12 residues. The CDR3 loop is CASSRSTGELFF. The CDR3, as DNA: TGTGCCAGCTCCAGGTCTACCGGGGAGCTGTTTTTT.